Sequencing of this T cell receptor (beta chain) was carried out in a study of OX40 agonist ivuxolimab in advanced cancers. Background on the study: Those treated in dose escalation had hepatocellular carcinoma, melanoma, renal cell cancer or head and neck cancer. General observations from the study: Researchers did not determine the expanded peripheral T cells' antigen specificity. Some nonresponders likewise displayed low normalized T-cell clonal expansion.

For this clone: Antigen: not known.

The germline V gene has CDR1 MNHEY and CDR2 SMNVEV (reference sequence). V was clipped by 5 bases and J by 5 bases; unmatched bases: 3. CDR3 length: 14 amino acids. Clones were sequenced by immunoSEQ multiplex PCR, and TCRdb holds only the in-frame ones, with some missing. This sample has 90,000 to 150,000 clones; around 87% occur once, and the top ten carry more than 0.45%. The chain is built from TRBV27 and TRBJ1-4; 9 nucleotides line up with TRBD1. This receptor was obtained from an adult with an advanced solid tumor such as melanoma, head and neck, liver or kidney cancer. Specimen: CD4+ or CD8+ T cells sorted from blood, collected in a trial of the OX40 agonist ivuxolimab. This CDR3 reads CASSVGQGNEKLFF. The CDR3 DNA reads TGTGCCAGCAGTGTCGGACAGGGGAATGAAAAACTGTTTTTT.